The present entry profiles one T cell receptor (beta chain) with its context. What it recognizes is unknown. Those who donated were healthy bone marrow donors. Amplification used 60 Vbeta primers and 13 Jbeta primers. Measured with immunoSEQ multiplex PCR; TCRdb has only the in-frame clones, and not every one. The table includes about 190,000 clones, just under 75% detected once. This sample stems from a study of cytomegalovirus exposure and HLA in healthy donors. General study results and limits: Later analysis suggested most CMV-associated TCR beta chains were HLA-restricted. According to a later analysis, donors in an Asian-associated ancestry cluster reportedly had fewer N-insertions than the roughly 670-donor mean. Roughly even sequencing depth across donors was the assumption behind the presence/absence analyses.

CDR3 size: 15 residues. Losses at the gene ends were 4 bases for V and 5 bases for J; bases not matched to a gene: 7. Germline V lookup: CDR1 MGHRA, CDR2 YSYEKL. The rearrangement links TRBV4-1 to TRBJ1-1, with TRBD1 matching 10 bases. The source material was PBMCs. The sequence derives from a man aged 25 to 45 in good health and CMV-seropositive. The CDR3 protein is CASSPDRGSGTEAFF. DNA of the CDR3: TGCGCCAGCAGCCCGGACAGGGGGAGTGGGACTGAAGCTTTCTTT.